This T cell receptor (beta chain) was found in a study of blood T cell repertoires in COVID-19. Study summary: PBMCs, B-cell-depleted T cells, or T cells were the source of the cDNA or gDNA that made up the material.

Profiling relied on immunoSEQ multiplex PCR, and the TCRdb table lists in-frame clones only, not all of them. Of 310,000 or so clones in the sample, around nine tenths were seen once. The sequence derives from a man aged 50 to 60 with active or convalescent COVID-19. The sequencing sample was made of peripheral blood.

CDR3 sequence reads: CASAGGPVSEKLFF. CDR3 DNA: TGTGCCAGCGCCGGGGGACCCGTGAGTGAAAAACTGTTTTTT. The rearrangement joins TRBV27 to TRBJ1-4, with a possible D match to TRBD1 (5 bases). Germline values: CDR1 MNHEY, CDR2 SMNVEV (reference sequence). Trimming took 8 bases from V and 7 from J, leaving 17 bases between them. The CDR3 contains 14 residues.